This entry is about one T cell receptor beta chain. Its antigen target is currently unknown. No base quality values were provided; no much bigger clone lies one nucleotide off. The data stem from a study of T cell changes during pregnancy in multiple sclerosis (dated by TCRdb to between 2018 and 2021). Notes on the research overall: In women with multiple sclerosis, the researchers looked at how the T cell repertoire shifted as pregnancy progressed.

As encoded in the germline V gene, CDR1 is SGHVS while CDR2 is FNYEAQ. The CDR3 has 20 amino acids, counting the end cysteine and phenylalanine. Only the CDR3 portion is preserved as DNA: 60 bases, with reading frame beginning at the first base. Trimming accounts for 2 bases at V and 2 bases at J, while the number of junction bases matched to no gene is 15. Library construction relied on the immunoSEQ multiplex PCR assay. TCRdb re-hosts the immuneACCESS table, in-frame sequences only. Its copies lack some clones; in the studies checked, an unresolved V gene accounts for under half of them, and the cause for the rest is not known. The sample contains some 37,000 clones, around 92% of them found a single time. In total, the top ten clones hold about 12% of the sample.

This specimen consisted of CD8+ T cells from peripheral blood mononuclear cells, obtained after pregnancy. The TCR originated in a female donor with multiple sclerosis, enrolled in a pregnancy study. The chain is assembled from TRBV7-6 and TRBJ2-2, and TRBD2 matches 9 of the central bases. The CDR3 protein is CASSLNAGEKRGDNTGELFF. The sequenced DNA is TGTGCCAGCAGCTTAAATGCAGGGGAAAAGCGGGGGGACAACACCGGGGAGCTGTTTTTT.